Listed below are T cell receptor beta chains from one sample, sequenced in a study of CXCR3-negative and CXCR3-positive naive CD8 T cells. For each CDR3 protein, TCRdb gives one entry from its re-call of the 5' RACE reads, without DNA. Its table lists around 160,000 distinct CDR3 sequences. The sequenced material came from naive CXCR3+ CD8+ T cells from blood. The receptors stem from a human donor in good health. Some clones in this sample may be carry-over from other donors' samples. Both conserved end residues are part of each CDR3.

J gene,V gene,CDR3 protein
TRBJ1-1,TRBV4-1,CASSQPPGRGNTEAFF
TRBJ2-7,TRBV7-6,CASSRILQGEQYF
TRBJ2-3,TRBV20-1,CSAEERGVVTDTQYF
TRBJ2-6,TRBV29-1,CSVLTPSGANVLTF
TRBJ1-2,TRBV19,CASTTTPGQEYGYTF
TRBJ2-1,TRBV12-3/TRBV12-4,CASSWDSEQFF
TRBJ2-7,TRBV7-9,CASMLGDAYEQYF
TRBJ2-5,TRBV20-1,CSARELWEGSGETQYF
TRBJ1-5,TRBV12-2,CASRRCPGRVRRAPQHF
TRBJ1-5,TRBV27,CASRLGGDQPQHF
TRBJ2-7,TRBV4-2,CASSQATSYEQYF
TRBJ2-2,TRBV7-3,CASSWGTGVTGELFF
TRBJ2-7,TRBV2,CASRSGNAYEQYF
TRBJ1-1,TRBV7-9,CASSLGWELRDTEAFF
TRBJ2-7,TRBV12-3/TRBV12-4,CASSLYSHEQYF
TRBJ1-2,TRBV29-1,CSVPGEHYGYTF
TRBJ1-1,TRBV10-3,CAISGIGDQGTEAFF
TRBJ2-7,TRBV29-1,CSVETGEYEQYF
TRBJ1-3,TRBV20-1,CSARQPDSPGNTIYF
TRBJ2-5,TRBV28,CASSLKGALGETQYF
TRBJ2-5,TRBV4-3,CASSQVLWETQYF
TRBJ2-7,TRBV12-3/TRBV12-4,CASSLVQRGDEQYF
TRBJ2-5,TRBV28,CASRPRDLRGETQYF
TRBJ2-7,TRBV29-1,CSARDSPYEQYF
TRBJ2-1,TRBV27,CASSFATGTGQFF
TRBJ1-2,TRBV6-6,CASSLPGGYGYTF
TRBJ2-5,TRBV7-9,CASSSTSRSYQETQYF
TRBJ2-7,TRBV4-1,CASSHLQGAYEQYF
TRBJ2-7,TRBV13,CASSLSGTGVHEQYF
TRBJ1-5,TRBV6-2/TRBV6-3,CASRVTFNQPQHF
TRBJ1-4,TRBV5-1,CASSLRPGQVVEKLFF
TRBJ1-2,TRBV7-9,CASSLSNLYGYTF
TRBJ1-1,TRBV29-1,CSVVRDPEVEAFF
TRBJ2-7,TRBV20-1,CSARMGGSSYEQYF
TRBJ2-7,TRBV19,CASTPARREAYEQYF
TRBJ1-6,TRBV7-9,CASSPTVDNSPLHF
TRBJ2-5,TRBV29-1,CSVGIGRALEETQYF
TRBJ2-7,TRBV28,CASSSPNTRGGENEQYF
TRBJ2-3,TRBV20-1,CSARDVDTQYF
TRBJ2-4,TRBV7-2,CASSLPELAKNIQYF
TRBJ2-1,TRBV12-3/TRBV12-4,CASSLAYNEQFF
TRBJ2-5,TRBV29-1,CSVEDLGGLMGETQYF
TRBJ2-7,TRBV7-2,CASSLEPGSSYEQYF
TRBJ2-5,TRBV7-9,CASRGTSGEETQYF
TRBJ2-7,TRBV7-2,CASSLVGPSYEQYF
TRBJ2-2,TRBV29-1,CSLAVENTGELFF
TRBJ1-5,TRBV24-1,CATSDSRQSHSNQPQHF
TRBJ2-7,TRBV5-1,CASSFPGSEQYF
TRBJ2-5,TRBV10-3,CAISESRLKEETQYF
TRBJ1-3,TRBV6-5,CASSLSGTGGGNTIYF
TRBJ2-7,TRBV7-9,CASSFKYEQYF
TRBJ2-1,TRBV5-1,CASSLASGSDEQFF
TRBJ2-7,TRBV28,CASSPLAGGGYEQYF
TRBJ1-4,TRBV7-6,CASSLDIMGPQASNEKLFF